These 31 T cell receptor beta chains share one sample of origin, sequenced in a study of cytomegalovirus exposure and HLA in healthy donors. PCR used 60 Vbeta primers and 13 Jbeta primers. Libraries were prepared by immunoSEQ multiplex PCR; TCRdb keeps only in-frame clonotypes and omits some of them. This table lists tens of thousands of clones. The sample consisted of PBMCs. These receptors were obtained from a man aged 30 to 39 in good health and CMV-seropositive.

The chain couples TRBV2 to TRBJ1-1; no clear D. The V gene lost 8 bases and the J gene lost 5 bases, with 24 bases spanning the gap. This CDR3 has 16 residues. Germline assignment: CDR1 SNHLY and CDR2 FYNNEI. The DNA of the CDR3 is TGTGCCAGCCGACCCCCCGGAGGGCAGCAAGGAACTGAAGCTTTCTTT. This gives the protein CASRPPGGQQGTEAFF.

This chain connects TRBV30 to TRBJ2-5; TRBD1 matches 8 bases. This CDR3 is built from 12 residues. With V trimmed by 6 bases and J by 2 bases, 2 bases remained unmatched. Germline assignment: CDR1 GTSNPN and CDR2 SVGIG (reference sequence). DNA of the CDR3: TGTGCCTGCAACAGGGGGCAAGAGACCCAGTACTTC. Its protein is CACNRGQETQYF.

J is TRBJ2-2 and V is TRBV7-3, with 7 bases aligning to TRBD2. J gave up 1 base and V 4 bases, and 9 bases lay outside the gene matches. The CDR3 contains 17 residues. Germline V CDR1 and CDR2: SGHTA, FQGTGA. DNA of the CDR3: TGTGCCAGCAGCTCTTGGGATGGACTAGAGAACACCGGGGAGCTGTTTTTT. This encodes CASSSWDGLENTGELFF.

The chain employs TRBV5-4 and TRBJ2-1; tentative D call: TRBD2 (6 bases). The germline V gene has CDR1 SGHNT and CDR2 YYREEE (reference sequence). This CDR3 region has 12 residues. The V and J ends lost 0 bases and 15 bases respectively, with 13 bases between them. CDR3 in DNA: TGTGCCAGCAGCTTGGTACCGGGAGTTTGGTTCTTC. Its translation is CASSLVPGVWFF.

This chain links TRBV30 with TRBJ2-3, with D perhaps matching TRBD1 (6 bases). This CDR3 is 15 amino acids long. CDR1 is GTSNPN, CDR2 SVGIG, per germline (reference sequence). The V end was cut by 4 bases, the J end by 1 base, with 15 bases between. CDR3 DNA sequence: TGTGCCTGGAAGAATTTGACAGGCCGCACAGATACGCAGTATTTT. Protein product: CAWKNLTGRTDTQYF.

For the CDR3, the DNA is TGTGCCAGCAGGGGGACTAGAGGGTTCAATGAGCAGTTCTTC. Its translation: CASRGTRGFNEQFF. The rearrangement uses TRBV2 and TRBJ2-1, with 8 bases aligning to TRBD2. Per germline, CDR1 SNHLY and CDR2 FYNNEI. There are 14 residues in the CDR3. The V gene end was trimmed by 6 bases and the J gene end by 6 bases; junction bases not matched to a gene: 7.

The chain couples TRBV6-6 to TRBJ1-5; 9 bases are shared with TRBD1. Trimming took 7 bases from V and 7 from J; bases not matched to a gene: 11. CDR1 is MNHNY and CDR2 is SVGAGI in the germline V gene (reference sequence). CDR3 length: 15 amino acids. CDR3 coding DNA: TGTGCCAGCATCTCCTCGGACAGGGGTAAACAGCCCCAGCATTTT. It is translated as CASISSDRGKQPQHF.

The rearrangement uses TRBV5-4 and TRBJ2-7; 14 nucleotides agree with TRBD2. Germline lookup yields CDR1 SGHNT and CDR2 YYREEE (reference sequence). The trim removed 5 bases at V and 3 bases at J, leaving 4 bases unmatched. The CDR3 has 15 residues. CDR3 bases: TGTGCCAGCAGTCGGACTAGCGGGGGGTACTACGAGCAGTACTTC. Amino acid sequence: CASSRTSGGYYEQYF.

The V call is TRBV19, the J call TRBJ1-2; possibly TRBD1 for D (5 bases). Trimming pared 4 bases from V and 4 bases from J, leaving 13 bases between. Germline CDR1 LNHDA, CDR2 SQIVND (reference sequence). The CDR3 sequence is 14 residues long. The CDR3 protein is CASSRGHAFYGYTF. CDR3 bases: TGTGCCAGTAGTAGGGGCCATGCCTTCTATGGCTACACCTTC.

V gene TRBV2 combines with J gene TRBJ2-2, with D perhaps matching TRBD1 (6 bases). Germline CDR1 is SNHLY and CDR2 is FYNNEI. CDR3 length: 17 residues. V was clipped by 3 bases and J by 4 bases, with 18 bases between them. The CDR3 DNA is TGTGCCAGCAGTGAGGGCAGGGGATACGAGGGCACCGGGGAGCTGTTTTTT. Protein: CASSEGRGYEGTGELFF.

The rearrangement links TRBV30 to TRBJ1-2, with 9 nucleotides matching TRBD1. This CDR3 has 15 residues. Germline V gene data show CDR1 as GTSNPN and CDR2 as SVGIG (reference sequence). Trimming cost V 4 bases and J 2 bases; bases outside gene matches: 8. The CDR3 coding sequence is TGTGCCTGGACTCCTAATACAGGGGGCAACTATGGCTACACCTTC. It specifies CAWTPNTGGNYGYTF. The entire variable domain, with the rest obtained from reference TRBV30 and TRBJ1-2, is as follows: SQTIHQWPATLVQPVGSPLSLECTVEGTSNPNLYWYRQAAGRGLQLLFYSVGIGQISSEVPQNLSASRPQDRQFILSSKKLLLSDSGFYLCAWTPNTGGNYGYTFGSGTRLTVV.

The chain uses TRBV18 and TRBJ1-4; D call uncertain. Looked up from germline, CDR1 is KGHSH and CDR2 is LQKENI. The CDR3 spans 16 residues. Trimming shortened V by 1 base and J by 0 bases, and 9 bases separated the two germline ends. The CDR3: CASSPREAATNEKLFF. The DNA for the CDR3 is TGTGCCAGCTCACCACGAGAGGCGGCAACTAATGAAAAACTGTTTTTT.

This chain links TRBV15 with TRBJ2-7; the D gene is possibly TRBD2 (6 bases). This CDR3 spans 15 amino acids. The germline V gene has CDR1 LNHNV and CDR2 YYDKDF (reference sequence). The V gene lost 1 base and the J gene lost 2 bases, with 12 bases spanning the gap. CDR3 coding DNA: TGTGCCACCAGCAGAGGCGGGGATTTGGCCTACGAGCAGTACTTC. Translation: CATSRGGDLAYEQYF. Using reference TRBV15 and TRBJ2-7 for the parts outside the CDR3, the full variable domain is DAMVIQNPRYQVTQFGKPVTLSCSQTLNHNVMYWYQQKSSQAPKLLFHYYDKDFNNEADTPDNFQSRRPNTSFCFLDIRSPGLGDTAMYLCATSRGGDLAYEQYFGPGTRLTVT.

The CDR3 DNA reads TGCGCCAGCAGCTTGACGGGAGTCTCTGGAAACACCATATATTTT. Translated, it gives CASSLTGVSGNTIYF. The chain links TRBV5-1 to TRBJ1-3; D is unresolved. The CDR3 is made up of 15 amino acids. Trimming cost V 1 base and J 0 bases, with 8 bases left between them. Germline CDR1 reads SGHRS; CDR2 reads YFSETQ.

The rearrangement joins TRBV4-1 to TRBJ2-3; 7 bases map to TRBD2. The J segment lost 3 bases and the V segment lost 4 bases, leaving 7 bases of the junction unmatched. CDR1 is MGHRA, CDR2 YSYEKL, per germline. CDR3 length: 15 residues. CDR3 sequence: CASSPAGLDTDTQYF. In DNA form, the CDR3 reads TGCGCCAGCAGCCCCGCCGGACTAGATACAGATACGCAGTATTTT.

This rearrangement joins TRBV19 to TRBJ2-1, with 8 bases lining up with TRBD1. Germline CDR1 is LNHDA and CDR2 is SQIVND (reference sequence). The junction had 7 bases not matched to a gene; V was cut back by 4 bases and J by 8 bases. CDR3 length: 14 amino acids. CDR3 loop: CASSTGQEWHEQFF. The DNA for the CDR3 is TGTGCCAGTAGTACGGGACAGGAATGGCATGAGCAGTTCTTC.

The genes are TRBV5-4 and TRBJ2-5; maybe TRBD1 (5 bases). There are 15 residues in the CDR3. Deletions cut 4 bases from V and 1 base from J, with 14 bases between. Germline-derived CDR1 and CDR2 are SGHNT and YYREEE (reference sequence). CDR3 nucleotide sequence: TGTGCCAGCAGCCCTCGGACACCCTCCCAAGAGACCCAGTACTTC. It yields the protein CASSPRTPSQETQYF.

The rearrangement links TRBV6-5 to TRBJ1-6; TRBD1 is a possible D gene (6 bases). There are 16 residues in the CDR3. V lost 4 bases to trimming and J lost 5 bases, with 15 bases between them. The germline V gene encodes CDR1 MNHEY and CDR2 SVGAGI. CDR3 sequence (DNA): TGTGCCAGCAGTTCCCTTGGGACAATCGATAATTCACCCCTCCACTTT. This sequence encodes CASSSLGTIDNSPLHF.

The chain carries TRBV19 and TRBJ2-7; maybe TRBD1 (5 bases). This CDR3 is 14 amino acids long. CDR1 is LNHDA, CDR2 SQIVND, per germline (reference sequence). Trimming cost V 6 bases and J 5 bases, with 17 bases left between them. CDR3 residues: CASSPAGFDNEQYF. The CDR3 region has the DNA TGTGCCAGTAGCCCCGCAGGGTTTGACAACGAGCAGTACTTC.

This rearrangement joins TRBV27 to TRBJ1-1, with TRBD1 matching 10 bases. The CDR3 contains 15 residues. Germline values: CDR1 MNHEY, CDR2 SMNVEV (reference sequence). The junction had 6 bases not matched to a gene; V was cut back by 4 bases and J by 4 bases. The CDR3 here is CASSSKTGGATEAFF. The CDR3 region has the DNA TGTGCCAGCAGTTCAAAGACAGGGGGCGCCACTGAAGCTTTCTTT.

The chain has TRBV6-5 and TRBJ2-1, with 11 positions matching TRBD1. V lost 4 bases and J lost 8; bases outside the gene matches: 7. Germline-derived CDR1 and CDR2 are MNHEY and SVGAGI. This CDR3 is built from 15 residues. CDR3 nucleotide sequence: TGTGCCAGCAGTTGGTCGGGACAGGGGGTCGATGAGCAGTTCTTC. Its protein is CASSWSGQGVDEQFF.

V gene TRBV7-9 combines with J gene TRBJ1-2; perhaps TRBD1 as D (5 bases). Trimming cost V 3 bases and J 3 bases, with 11 bases left between them. This CDR3 contains 14 residues. The germline gives CDR1 SEHNR, CDR2 FQNEAQ (reference sequence). CDR3 sequence (DNA): TGTGCCAGCAGCTTCGCAGGGTTGGACTATGGCTACACCTTC. It encodes CASSFAGLDYGYTF.

This chain uses TRBV6-1 with TRBJ2-3; a weak D match, TRBD2 (5 bases). V was trimmed by 2 bases and J by 4 bases, leaving 10 bases between them. Germline V gene data show CDR1 as MNHNS and CDR2 as SASEGT. CDR3 length: 14 amino acids. The CDR3 protein is CASSELEGADTQYF. The CDR3 nucleotides are TGTGCCAGCAGTGAATTAGAGGGCGCAGATACGCAGTATTTT.

This sequence joins TRBV11-2 and TRBJ1-1; D remains ambiguous. Germline CDR1 and CDR2: SGHAT and FQNNGV. Trimming took off 1 base at V and 3 bases at J, with 15 bases between the two ends. The CDR3 runs to 16 residues. CDR3 nucleotides: TGTGCCAGCAGCTTAGTCTTGGGCACAAGACACACTGAAGCTTTCTTT. This sequence encodes CASSLVLGTRHTEAFF.

V and J are TRBV30 and TRBJ2-1; TRBD2 aligns across 11 bases. The CDR3 extends over 16 amino acids. Germline V gene data show CDR1 as GTSNPN and CDR2 as SVGIG (reference sequence). Unmatched junction bases numbered 10, after V lost 3 bases and J lost 6 bases. Here the CDR3 DNA reads TGTGCCTGGAGCAATAGGGTCACTAGCGGGAGCAATGAGCAGTTCTTC. Translating gives CAWSNRVTSGSNEQFF. The entire variable domain, with the rest obtained from reference TRBV30 and TRBJ2-1, is as follows: SQTIHQWPATLVQPVGSPLSLECTVEGTSNPNLYWYRQAAGRGLQLLFYSVGIGQISSEVPQNLSASRPQDRQFILSSKKLLLSDSGFYLCAWSNRVTSGSNEQFFGPGTRLTVL.

The V gene is TRBV4-1, the J gene TRBJ2-1; 12 bases align to TRBD2. This CDR3 has 18 residues. The V segment lost 2 bases and the J segment 7 bases; nucleotides outside the gene matches: 12. Germline CDR1 MGHRA, CDR2 YSYEKL. The CDR3 coding sequence is TGCGCCAGCAGCCAACTAGGACCGGGACTAGCGGGCGTAAATGAGCAGTTCTTC. This sequence encodes CASSQLGPGLAGVNEQFF.

This chain links TRBV2 with TRBJ1-2, with D tentatively TRBD1 (5 bases). Germline CDR1 and CDR2: SNHLY and FYNNEI. The CDR3 totals 13 residues. Trimming shortened V by 10 bases and J by 4 bases, and 16 bases separated the two germline ends. The CDR3 protein is CATLAGLLYGYTF. Written as DNA, the CDR3 is TGTGCCACCCTAGCGGGACTGCTCTATGGCTACACCTTC.

The chain is built from TRBV11-2 and TRBJ2-7; 12 positions match TRBD2. The CDR3 has 16 amino acids. V lost 0 bases, J lost 2 bases, and 2 bases stayed unmatched. CDR1 and CDR2 (germline): SGHAT, FQNNGV. The CDR3 sequence: CASSLESSGGAYEQYF. The CDR3 region has the DNA TGTGCCAGCAGCTTAGAGTCTAGCGGGGGGGCCTACGAGCAGTACTTC.

The gene calls are TRBV4-2 and TRBJ2-1; 11 bases are a match to TRBD2. CDR1 is LGHNA, CDR2 YNFKEQ, per germline. This CDR3 comprises 16 residues. V trimming: 0 bases; J trimming: 2 bases; junction bases outside the gene matches: 0. The CDR3 protein is CASSQDSGGAYNEQFF. Written as DNA, the CDR3 is TGTGCCAGCAGCCAAGATAGCGGGGGGGCCTACAATGAGCAGTTCTTC.

CDR3 in amino acids: CASSVRDRLLTNTGELFF. CDR3 in DNA: TGCGCCAGCAGCGTCCGGGACAGGCTTCTTACTAACACCGGGGAGCTGTTTTTT. This chain joins TRBV5-1 and TRBJ2-2; TRBD1 agrees at 8 bases. This CDR3 is 18 amino acids long. J gave up 2 bases and V 4 bases, and 13 bases lay outside the gene matches. Germline lookup yields CDR1 SGHRS and CDR2 YFSETQ.

The V and J genes are TRBV29-1 and TRBJ2-1; weak D call: TRBD2 (5 bases). Trimming shortened V by 3 bases and J by 0 bases, and 15 bases separated the two germline ends. This CDR3 region has 16 residues. Looked up from germline, CDR1 is SQVTM and CDR2 is ANQGSEA. CDR3 nucleotide sequence: TGCAGCGTTGACGGGGTTTCCAACGTCTCCTACAATGAGCAGTTCTTC. Translated: CSVDGVSNVSYNEQFF.